A few counts support the clone carrying this TCR beta chain. These data belong to a study of CD8 T cells in Susac syndrome. Reverse transcription of roughly 0.45 to 1 ug RNA was performed with random hexamers. Amplification of TCR beta CDR3 spanned 54 Vbeta and 13 Jbeta via immunoSEQ multiplex PCR. In TCRdb, the immunoSEQ multiplex PCR reads were re-called with MiXCR into one record per CDR3 protein. This sample yields about 120,000 distinct CDR3 sequences, of which around 94% are seen a single time; about 0.13% belongs to the top ten. CDR3 length: 12 residues. Germline-derived CDR1 and CDR2 are LGHDT and YNNKEL (reference sequence). The ends lost 4 bases at V and 7 bases at J; junction bases unmatched: 4.

The chain joins TRBV3-1 to TRBJ2-7; 7 nucleotides align to TRBD1. This sequence originates from a human donor with multiple sclerosis. The sample comprised CD4+ T cells from PBMCs. The CDR3: CASSRVQGEQYF. DNA of the CDR3: TGTGCCAGCAGCCGTGTACAGGGGGAGCAGTACTTC.